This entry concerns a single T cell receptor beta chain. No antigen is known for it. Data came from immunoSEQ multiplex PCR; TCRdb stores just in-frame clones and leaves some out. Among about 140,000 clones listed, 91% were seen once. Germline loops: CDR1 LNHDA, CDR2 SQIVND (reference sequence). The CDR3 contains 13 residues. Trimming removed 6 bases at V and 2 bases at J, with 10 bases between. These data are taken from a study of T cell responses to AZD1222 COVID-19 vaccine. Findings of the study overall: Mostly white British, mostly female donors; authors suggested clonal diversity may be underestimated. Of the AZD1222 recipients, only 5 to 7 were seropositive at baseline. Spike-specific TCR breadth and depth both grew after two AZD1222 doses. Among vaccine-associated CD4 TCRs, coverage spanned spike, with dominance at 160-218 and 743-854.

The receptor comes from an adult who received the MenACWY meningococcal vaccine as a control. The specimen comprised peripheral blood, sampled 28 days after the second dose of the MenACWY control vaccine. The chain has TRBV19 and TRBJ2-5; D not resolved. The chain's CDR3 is CASRFWHQETQYF. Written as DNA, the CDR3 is TGTGCCAGTAGGTTCTGGCATCAAGAGACCCAGTACTTC.